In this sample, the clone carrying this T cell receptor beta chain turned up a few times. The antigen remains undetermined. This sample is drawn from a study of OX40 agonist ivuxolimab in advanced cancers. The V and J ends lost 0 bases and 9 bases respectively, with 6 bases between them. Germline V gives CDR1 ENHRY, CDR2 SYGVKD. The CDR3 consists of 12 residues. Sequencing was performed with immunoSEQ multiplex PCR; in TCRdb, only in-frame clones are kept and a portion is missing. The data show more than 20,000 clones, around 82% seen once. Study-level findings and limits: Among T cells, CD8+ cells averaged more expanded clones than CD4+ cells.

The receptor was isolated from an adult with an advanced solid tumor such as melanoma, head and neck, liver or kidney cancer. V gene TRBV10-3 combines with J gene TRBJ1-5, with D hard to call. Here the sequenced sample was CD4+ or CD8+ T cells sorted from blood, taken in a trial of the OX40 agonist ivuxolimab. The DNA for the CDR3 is TGTGCCATCAGTGAGTCCCCCGGGCCCCAGCATTTT. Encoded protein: CAISESPGPQHF.